The 17 T cell receptor beta chains presented below share a single source sample, sequenced in a study of patients and donors after allogeneic stem cell transplantation. TCRdb redid the calling of the RT-PCR reads with MiXCR, one entry per CDR3 protein. Among about a million distinct CDR3 sequences listed, about a sixth were seen once. Input material: blood, either unsorted or a sorted T cell fraction (not recorded which). These receptors all come from a human donor who was either an allogeneic HSCT recipient or a stem cell or donor lymphocyte infusion donor (not recorded which). It is not recorded whose cells these are; they may come from a transplant donor.

As concerns this clonotype: The junction departs from the called germline gene at one end, perhaps through a read error. The chain links TRBV10-3 to TRBJ2-1; D perhaps matches TRBD2 (6 bases). This CDR3 has 14 amino acids. In germline, CDR1 is ENHRY, CDR2 SYGVKD. CDR3 residues: CAISPGLSFNEQFF. In DNA form, the CDR3 reads TGTGCCATCAGTCCGGGACTCTCCTTCAATGAGCAGTTCTTC.

The gene calls are TRBV28 and TRBJ2-7; 7 positions agree with TRBD2. V shed 0 bases, J shed 0 bases, and the junction held 11 bases outside the gene matches. The germline V gene has CDR1 MDHEN and CDR2 SYDVKM. The CDR3 is 18 residues long. In nucleotides, the CDR3 is TGTGCCAGCAGTTTATGGGGGGGGACGGGGTCCGCCTCCTACGAGCAGTACTTC. The encoded protein is CASSLWGGTGSASYEQYF.

This clonotype turned up a few times. This sequence joins TRBV24-1 and TRBJ1-1; the D gene is possibly TRBD1 (6 bases). CDR3 length equals 14 residues. Trimming removed 3 bases from V and 9 bases from J, with 16 bases in between. The V gene's germline CDR1 is KGHDR and CDR2 SFDVKD. The CDR3, as DNA: TGTGCCACCAGTGATAAGGGCCCGGGGGGGCAAGCTTTCTTT. It translates to CATSDKGPGGQAFF.

The V gene is TRBV7-2, the J gene TRBJ1-2; TRBD1 is a possible D gene (6 bases). Trimming took off 1 base at V and 3 bases at J, with 15 bases between the two ends. CDR1 SGHTA and CDR2 FQGNSA come from the germline V gene. This CDR3 spans 16 amino acids. The DNA of the CDR3 is TGTGCCAGCAGCTTAGGCGTCGCAGGGGTGGACTATGGCTACACCTTC. Translated: CASSLGVAGVDYGYTF.

This clonotype was observed a handful of times. The chain couples TRBV27 to TRBJ1-1; D might be TRBD1 (6 bases). Germline V gene lookup returns CDR1 MNHEY and CDR2 SMNVEV (reference sequence). V lost 7 bases and J 0 bases, leaving 18 bases between the germline ends. The CDR3 extends over 16 amino acids. The CDR3 region is CASIPRGGLMNTEAFF. CDR3 nucleotides: TGTGCCAGCATTCCTCGGGGGGGGCTTATGAACACTGAAGCTTTCTTT.

The chain joins TRBV20-1 to TRBJ2-7, with D possibly matching TRBD2 (6 bases). Germline-derived CDR1 and CDR2 are DFQATT and SNEGSKA (reference sequence). The CDR3 contains 11 residues. The ends were cut back, 3 bases at V and 7 bases at J, with 10 bases in the middle. As DNA, the CDR3 is TGCAGTGCTAGCGGCGCGGGGGAGCAGTACTTC. Residues: CSASGAGEQYF.

The rearrangement joins TRBV6-2 or TRBV6-3 to TRBJ1-5; maybe TRBD1 (5 bases). V was clipped by 2 bases and J by 2 bases, with 10 bases between them. Germline V gene data show CDR1 as MNHEY and CDR2 as SVGEGT. CDR3 length equals 15 residues. The CDR3 reads CASSYRGRGNQPQHF. DNA for the CDR3: TGTGCCAGCAGTTACAGGGGACGTGGCAATCAGCCCCAGCATTTT.

This clonotype turned up a few times. This chain uses TRBV11-2 with TRBJ2-7; no firm D call. The CDR3 runs to 12 residues. With 5 bases removed from V and 4 bases from J, the gap between germline ends came to 9 bases. Germline CDR1 is SGHAT and CDR2 is FQNNGV. CDR3: CASSPHHYEQYF. The DNA of the CDR3 is TGTGCCAGCAGCCCCCACCATTACGAGCAGTACTTC.

J is TRBJ2-4 and V is TRBV29-1, with D tentatively TRBD2 (5 bases). V was cut by 1 base and J by 0 bases, with 7 bases left in between. Germline V gene lookup returns CDR1 SQVTM and CDR2 ANQGSEA. CDR3 length equals 14 residues. The CDR3 DNA follows: TGCAGCGTTGAAGTAGGGAGAGCCAAAAACATTCAGTACTTC. It encodes CSVEVGRAKNIQYF. The full variable domain, in which reference TRBV29-1 and TRBJ2-4 provide the parts outside the CDR3, is SAVISQKPSRDICQRGTSLTIQCQVDSQVTMMFWYRQQPGQSLTLIATANQGSEATYESGFVIDKFPISRPNLTFSTLTVSNMSPEDSSIYLCSVEVGRAKNIQYFGAGTRLSVL.

The chain couples TRBV25-1 to TRBJ1-1, with a tentative D call TRBD1 (6 bases). The ends were cut back, 4 bases at V and 1 base at J, with 13 bases in the middle. The CDR3 is 15 residues long. The germline V gene encodes CDR1 MGHDK and CDR2 SYGVNS. The chain's CDR3 is CASSARDISNTEAFF. The CDR3 nucleotides read TGTGCCAGCAGTGCTCGGGACATTTCGAACACTGAAGCTTTCTTT.

The chain employs TRBV30 and TRBJ1-5; 9 nucleotides line up with TRBD1. The CDR3 has 12 amino acids. Germline V gene data show CDR1 as GTSNPN and CDR2 as SVGIG (reference sequence). The trim removed 2 bases at V and 13 bases at J, leaving 6 bases unmatched. CDR3 nucleotides: TGTGCCTGGAGTAGGACAGGGGCCCCTCAGCATTTT. This translates into CAWSRTGAPQHF.

There are a few counts of this clonotype. The V gene is TRBV6-6, the J gene TRBJ2-5, with 9 bases matching TRBD1. This CDR3 spans 13 amino acids. Germline CDR1 is MNHNY and CDR2 is SVGAGI (reference sequence). Losses at the gene ends were 5 bases for V and 5 bases for J; bases not matched to a gene: 3. The CDR3 nucleotides read TGTGCCAGCAGTCGACAGGGGGACGAGACCCAGTACTTC. It is translated as CASSRQGDETQYF.

This chain links TRBV7-6 with TRBJ2-3; unclear D gene. CDR3 length: 15 residues. Looked up from germline, CDR1 is SGHVS and CDR2 is FNYEAQ. Trimming took 3 bases from V and 0 from J, leaving 10 bases between them. In nucleotides, the CDR3 is TGTGCCAGCAGCTTGGCCGGGTATAGCACAGATACGCAGTATTTT. It is translated as CASSLAGYSTDTQYF. The complete variable domain, with remaining parts taken from reference TRBV7-6 and TRBJ2-3, reads GAGVSQSPRYKVTKRGQDVALRCDPISGHVSLYWYRQALGQGPEFLTYFNYEAQQDKSGLPNDRFSAERPEGSISTLTIQRTEQRDSAMYRCASSLAGYSTDTQYFGPGTRLTVL.

The chain uses TRBV20-1 and TRBJ2-1, with 14 positions matching TRBD2. The V and J ends lost 0 bases and 10 bases, in that order; junction bases with no gene match: 11. This CDR3 spans 17 amino acids. Germline V gene data show CDR1 as DFQATT and CDR2 as SNEGSKA (reference sequence). CDR3 protein: CSARDRPTSGRAWEQFF. CDR3 bases: TGCAGTGCTAGAGACCGACCGACTAGCGGGAGGGCCTGGGAGCAGTTCTTC.

The V call is TRBV2, the J call TRBJ2-4; maybe TRBD1 (5 bases). The CDR3 extends over 12 amino acids. Trimming stripped 1 base from V and 16 bases from J, with 14 bases between. The germline V gene encodes CDR1 SNHLY and CDR2 FYNNEI. The CDR3 sequence is CASSEVGLIPYF. The CDR3, as DNA: TGTGCCAGCAGTGAAGTGGGGCTTATCCCCTACTTC.

The rearrangement uses TRBV7-9 and TRBJ1-1; D uncertain. Trimming pared 3 bases from V and 8 bases from J, leaving 10 bases between. Germline V gives CDR1 SEHNR, CDR2 FQNEAQ (reference sequence). This CDR3 region has 12 residues. The DNA of the CDR3 is TGTGCCAGCAGCTTTTATCCCCAAGAAGCTTTCTTT. Translating it yields CASSFYPQEAFF.

This clonotype was observed at least ten times. The chain employs TRBV12-3 or TRBV12-4 and TRBJ2-6; D remains ambiguous. V dropped 3 bases and J dropped 0 bases, with 12 bases sitting between them. CDR3 length: 17 amino acids. The CDR3 spells CASSFRRYTSGANVLTF. The CDR3 region has the DNA TGTGCCAGCAGTTTTCGCCGATATACCTCTGGGGCCAACGTCCTGACTTTC.